The T cell receptor (beta chain) under discussion was sequenced for a study of T cells in localized non-small cell lung cancer. Only in-frame clones appear in the TCRdb table, and some are missing; sequencing was by immunoSEQ multiplex PCR. Among tens of thousands of clones listed, roughly 90% were seen once. The study, taken as a whole, reports: Adjacent lung tissue had a median roughly 62 of the top 100 clones found in the tumor. The study linked higher blood T cell density to longer overall survival. Uninvolved adjacent lung had the highest recorded T cell clonality, with tumor below it. A single tumor region was sequenced, leaving heterogeneity possible.

The CDR3 sequence is 17 residues long. With 1 base removed from V and 5 bases from J, the gap between germline ends came to 20 bases. Germline V gene sequence: CDR1 PRHDT, CDR2 FYEKMQ (reference sequence). Turning to this clone: Its matching antigen is unknown.

Sequenced material: peripheral blood, taken before any cancer treatment. The chain joins TRBV13 to TRBJ2-5; maybe TRBD1 (6 bases). The sequence was obtained from a man between 35 and 75 years old with stage I squamous cell lung carcinoma. The CDR3 loop reads CASSLVAGEQVRETQYF. CDR3 coding DNA: TGTGCCAGCAGCTTAGTGGCAGGGGAACAAGTGCGGGAGACCCAGTACTTC.